A selection of T cell receptor beta chains follows, all from one sample in a study of T cells in Graves' hyperthyroidism and ophthalmopathy. TCRdb analysed the multiplex PCR reads with MiXCR anew, one entry per CDR3 protein. The sample lists just under 750,000 distinct CDR3 sequences, around 40% occurring once. The sequenced sample was blood. These receptors were taken from a woman aged 40 to 50 with Graves' hyperthyroidism. Each CDR3 is given with its conserved first and last residue. D genes are given only for firm matches. Expanded clones are given a class, and other clones once, few, many or no size at all.

D: .
J: TRBJ2-1
size: .
V: TRBV10-3
CDR3: CAISVSQRGLVWNEQFF
DNA: TGTGCCATCAGTGTATCTCAAAGGGGCCTTGTGTGGAATGAGCAGTTCTTC

D: .
J: TRBJ1-1
size: few
V: TRBV7-9
CDR3: CASSQVGTGNTEAFF
DNA: TGTGCCAGCAGCCAAGTTGGTACAGGGAACACTGAAGCTTTCTTT

D: .
J: TRBJ1-5
size: .
V: TRBV7-2
CDR3: CASGPGQLQHF
DNA: TGCGCCAGCGGCCCTGGACAGTTACAGCATTTT

D: .
J: TRBJ1-1
size: .
V: TRBV7-9
CDR3: CAISESPRATEAFF
DNA: TGTGCCATCAGTGAGTCCCCCAGGGCCACTGAAGCTTTCTTT

D: .
J: TRBJ2-2
size: many
V: TRBV2
CDR3: CASWVWTGELFF
DNA: TGTGCCAGCTGGGTTTGGACCGGGGAGCTGTTTTTT

D: TRBD2
J: TRBJ2-5
size: .
V: TRBV11-2
CDR3: CASSLVAGGGGTQYF
DNA: TGTGCCAGCAGCTTAGTAGCGGGGGGGGGAGGGACCCAGTACTTC

D: .
J: TRBJ1-2
size: many
V: TRBV4-3
CDR3: CASSQDRANIYGYTF
DNA: TGCGCCAGCAGCCAAGATAGGGCGAACATCTATGGCTACACCTTC

D: .
J: TRBJ2-5
size: .
V: TRBV2
CDR3: CASSYSPGLGWETQYF
DNA: TGTGCCAGCAGTTACTCGCCAGGCCTCGGTTGGGAGACCCAGTACTTC

D: TRBD1
J: TRBJ2-1
size: .
V: TRBV7-2
CDR3: CASSLVGQGAHNEQFF
DNA: TGTGCCAGCAGCTTGGTGGGACAGGGGGCGCATAATGAGCAGTTCTTC

D: .
J: TRBJ1-1
size: many
V: TRBV29-1
CDR3: CSATMGALRAFF
DNA: TGCAGCGCTACAATGGGGGCCCTGAGGGCTTTCTTT

D: .
J: TRBJ2-5
size: .
V: TRBV11-2
CDR3: CASTLNYQETQYF
DNA: TGTGCCAGTACTTTAAATTACCAAGAGACCCAGTACTTC

D: .
J: TRBJ2-5
size: many
V: TRBV14
CDR3: CASSQWFQLPETQYF
DNA: TGTGCCAGCAGCCAGTGGTTCCAGTTGCCAGAGACCCAGTACTTC

D: TRBD2
J: TRBJ2-7
size: many
V: TRBV4-1
CDR3: CASSQGTGTISYEQYF
DNA: TGCGCCAGCAGCCAAGGAACCGGGACTATCTCCTACGAGCAGTACTTC

D: TRBD1
J: TRBJ2-2
size: .
V: TRBV5-4
CDR3: CASSSPTGEAGELFF
DNA: TGTGCCAGCAGCTCGCCGACAGGGGAAGCCGGGGAGCTGTTTTTT

D: TRBD2
J: TRBJ2-3
size: many
V: TRBV11-2
CDR3: CASSLGTSGALNTQYF
DNA: TGTGCCAGCAGCTTGGGGACTAGCGGAGCCCTTAATACGCAGTATTTT

D: TRBD1
J: TRBJ1-5
size: many
V: TRBV19
CDR3: CASSSGQGSQPQHF
DNA: TGTGCCAGTAGTTCGGGACAGGGATCTCAGCCCCAGCATTTT

D: TRBD1
J: TRBJ1-2
size: few
V: TRBV9
CDR3: CASSPGTASAGYGYTF
DNA: TGTGCCAGCAGCCCCGGGACAGCAAGCGCGGGCTATGGCTACACCTTC

D: TRBD1
J: TRBJ2-5
size: few
V: TRBV24-1
CDR3: CATSAAGQGLETQYF
DNA: TGTGCCACCAGTGCAGCGGGACAGGGTTTAGAGACCCAGTACTTC

D: .
J: TRBJ1-1
size: many
V: TRBV5-1
CDR3: CASSLAGAGGTEAFF
DNA: TGCGCCAGCAGCTTGGCGGGAGCCGGGGGGACTGAAGCTTTCTTT

D: .
J: TRBJ1-5
size: many
V: TRBV29-1
CDR3: CSVGMGGAEDQPQHF
DNA: TGCAGCGTTGGGATGGGAGGGGCGGAAGATCAGCCCCAGCATTTT

D: .
J: TRBJ1-5
size: .
V: TRBV20-1
CDR3: CSAREPIKPQHF
DNA: TGCAGTGCTAGAGAACCCATCAAGCCCCAGCATTTT

D: .
J: TRBJ1-2
size: many
V: TRBV29-1
CDR3: CSVVEAGIYGYTF
DNA: TGCAGCGTTGTAGAAGCAGGGATCTATGGCTACACCTTC

D: TRBD1
J: TRBJ2-3
size: .
V: TRBV7-3
CDR3: CASSLTGGDTDTQYF
DNA: TGTGCCAGCAGCTTGACAGGGGGCGACACAGATACGCAGTATTTT

D: TRBD1
J: TRBJ2-2
size: many
V: TRBV15
CDR3: CATSTYAGGAYTGELFF
DNA: TGTGCCACCAGCACCTATGCAGGGGGCGCGTACACCGGGGAGCTGTTTTTT

D: .
J: TRBJ1-2
size: few
V: TRBV6-5
CDR3: CASTKGRAGGYTF
DNA: TGTGCCAGCACCAAGGGGAGGGCGGGTGGCTACACCTTC

D: .
J: TRBJ1-2
size: .
V: TRBV24-1
CDR3: CATSDPTGKGNTF
DNA: TGTGCCACCAGTGACCCTACAGGGAAAGGAAACACCTTC

D: .
J: TRBJ1-4
size: .
V: TRBV12-3/TRBV12-4
CDR3: CAGSAFWANEKLFF
DNA: TGTGCCGGCAGTGCGTTCTGGGCTAATGAAAAACTGTTTTTT

D: .
J: TRBJ1-1
size: many
V: TRBV11-2
CDR3: CASKPGHPGAFF
DNA: TGTGCCAGCAAACCGGGACACCCGGGAGCTTTCTTT

D: .
J: TRBJ1-1
size: .
V: TRBV4-3
CDR3: CASSLSPGMNTEASF
DNA: TGCGCCAGCAGCCTCAGTCCAGGGATGAACACTGAAGCTTCCTTT

D: TRBD2
J: TRBJ2-7
size: .
V: TRBV4-3
CDR3: CASSQWPTSGRLSSYEQYF
DNA: TGCGCCAGCAGCCAATGGCCGACTAGCGGGAGGTTAAGCTCCTACGAGCAGTACTTC

D: .
J: TRBJ1-2
size: few
V: TRBV7-2
CDR3: CASAAGISYGYTF
DNA: TGTGCCAGCGCTGCGGGGATTAGCTATGGCTACACCTTC

D: .
J: TRBJ2-2
size: few
V: TRBV12-5
CDR3: CASGLWPSFANTGELFF
DNA: TGTGCTAGTGGTTTGTGGCCGTCGTTCGCGAACACCGGGGAGCTGTTTTTT

D: TRBD2
J: TRBJ2-2
size: .
V: TRBV10-2
CDR3: CASRGLAEGTGELFF
DNA: TGCGCCAGCCGAGGACTAGCGGAAGGTACCGGGGAGCTGTTTTTT

D: .
J: TRBJ1-5
size: once
V: TRBV5-6
CDR3: CASSLSGVGNQPQHF
DNA: TGTGCCAGCAGCTTGTCAGGGGTCGGAAATCAGCCCCAGCATTTT

D: .
J: TRBJ2-2
size: few
V: TRBV10-1
CDR3: CASSESLVNTGELFF
DNA: TGCGCCAGCAGTGAGTCCCTGGTAAACACCGGGGAGCTGTTTTTT

D: TRBD2
J: TRBJ2-2
size: .
V: TRBV20-1
CDR3: CSAGRTSDPELFF
DNA: TGCAGTGCTGGGAGGACTAGCGACCCGGAGCTGTTTTTT

D: TRBD1
J: TRBJ1-2
size: .
V: TRBV2
CDR3: CASKTTGGAGYTF
DNA: TGTGCCAGCAAGACGACAGGGGGGGCTGGCTACACCTTC

D: .
J: TRBJ2-7
size: few
V: TRBV4-3
CDR3: CASSQGHAAAYEQYF
DNA: TGCGCCAGCAGCCAGGGACACGCGGCTGCCTACGAGCAGTACTTC

D: .
J: TRBJ2-1
size: once
V: TRBV7-2
CDR3: CASSHGLAPSGKNEQFF
DNA: TGTGCCAGCAGCCACGGACTCGCCCCCTCAGGGAAGAATGAGCAGTTCTTC

D: .
J: TRBJ1-5
size: .
V: TRBV2
CDR3: CASRGNGQPQHF
DNA: TGTGCCAGCAGGGGTAATGGTCAGCCCCAGCATTTT

D: .
J: TRBJ2-6
size: many
V: TRBV7-2
CDR3: CASSLAKGSGANVLTF
DNA: TGTGCCAGCAGCTTAGCGAAAGGGTCTGGGGCCAACGTCCTGACTTTC

D: .
J: TRBJ1-1
size: .
V: TRBV5-1
CDR3: CASSPYLGTEAFF
DNA: TGCGCCAGCAGCCCGTACCTCGGGACTGAAGCTTTCTTT

D: .
J: TRBJ2-7
size: many
V: TRBV7-2
CDR3: CASSLTGNRYEQYF
DNA: TGTGCCAGCAGCTTGACGGGGAACAGGTACGAGCAGTACTTC

D: .
J: TRBJ1-1
size: few
V: TRBV9
CDR3: CASSVEGSNTEAFF
DNA: TGTGCCAGCAGCGTAGAGGGTTCGAACACTGAAGCTTTCTTT

D: .
J: TRBJ2-7
size: many
V: TRBV5-1
CDR3: CASHSSSYEQYF
DNA: TGCGCCAGCCATTCAAGCTCCTACGAGCAGTACTTC

D: .
J: TRBJ1-6
size: many
V: TRBV6-5
CDR3: CASITDGNSPLHF
DNA: TGTGCCAGCATTACGGACGGCAATTCACCCCTCCACTTT

D: TRBD1
J: TRBJ1-1
size: once
V: TRBV20-1
CDR3: CSASPGQGATEAFF
DNA: TGCAGTGCTAGTCCGGGACAGGGGGCCACTGAAGCTTTCTTT

D: TRBD1
J: TRBJ1-4
size: many
V: TRBV19
CDR3: CASIPSGQLATNEKLFF
DNA: TGTGCCAGTATTCCGTCGGGACAGCTCGCAACTAATGAAAAACTGTTTTTT

D: TRBD1
J: TRBJ1-2
size: many
V: TRBV5-1
CDR3: CASSFGQGANGYTF
DNA: TGTGCCAGCAGCTTTGGACAGGGGGCTAATGGCTACACCTTC

D: TRBD1
J: TRBJ2-2
size: once
V: TRBV12-3/TRBV12-4
CDR3: CATGQESPPGELFF
DNA: TGTGCCACAGGACAGGAGTCCCCCCCCGGGGAGCTGTTTTTT

D: .
J: TRBJ1-2
size: .
V: TRBV4-1
CDR3: CASSQDPGDGYTF
DNA: TGCGCCAGCAGCCAAGATCCTGGGGACGGCTACACCTTC